One and the same sample provided the 30 T cell receptor beta chains below, sequenced in a study of blood T cell repertoires in COVID-19. Profiling relied on immunoSEQ multiplex PCR, and the TCRdb table lists in-frame clones only, not all of them. The table has around 210,000 clones, roughly 90% seen once. The sample consisted of PBMCs or T cells enriched from blood (not recorded which). These TCRs come from a woman aged 18-35 years who had recovered from COVID-19.

J is TRBJ2-7 and V is TRBV2, with TRBD2 identical over 16 bases. Germline CDR1 and CDR2: SNHLY and FYNNEI. CDR3 length: 16 amino acids. V lost 5 bases, J lost 5 bases, and 6 bases stayed unmatched. In DNA, the CDR3 is TGTGCCAGCAGTCAGGGGACTAGCGGGGGGGCCCACGAGCAGTACTTC. Translation: CASSQGTSGGAHEQYF.

The chain joins TRBV29-1 to TRBJ2-2, with TRBD2 matching 14 bases. Germline-derived CDR1 and CDR2 are SQVTM and ANQGSEA. This CDR3 has 14 residues. The V and J ends lost 7 bases and 7 bases, in that order; junction bases with no gene match: 5. In nucleotides, the CDR3 is TGCAGCGCAGGGGGACTAGCGGGGGTCGGGGAGCTGTTTTTT. This gives the protein CSAGGLAGVGELFF.

The genes are TRBV18 and TRBJ2-1; D unresolved. Between the trimmed V and J ends, which lost 3 bases and 0 bases, there was a span of 12 bases. The CDR3 contains 16 residues. The germline CDR1 and CDR2 sequences are KGHSH and LQKENI. CDR3 DNA sequence: TGTGCCAGCTCACCTCTGACAAGTAACTCCTACAATGAGCAGTTCTTC. Translation gives CASSPLTSNSYNEQFF.

The chain links TRBV7-2 to TRBJ1-2, with 8 bases fitting TRBD1. V shed 6 bases and J 5 bases; nucleotides not matched to a gene: 5. CDR3 length: 13 amino acids. The germline gives CDR1 SGHTA, CDR2 FQGNSA. This chain's CDR3 is CASRQGQEYGYTF. The CDR3 nucleotides are TGTGCCAGCAGACAGGGACAGGAGTATGGCTACACCTTC.

Note on this clone: Relative to the germline gene, one junction end is altered; a read error may explain this. The J gene is TRBJ2-3, the V gene TRBV30; no firm D call. The CDR3 loop spans 12 amino acids. CDR1 and CDR2 from the germline V gene are GTSNPN and SVGIG (reference sequence). CDR3 sequence (DNA): TGTGCCTGCAGTGCGGTCACAGATACGCAGTATTTT. This sequence encodes CACSAVTDTQYF.

J is TRBJ1-6 and V is TRBV3-1 (or the pseudogene TRBV3-2), with TRBD1 identical over 7 bases. Unmatched junction bases numbered 6, after V lost 6 bases and J lost 7 bases. Germline CDR1 LGHDT, CDR2 YNNKEL (reference sequence). This CDR3 comprises 14 residues. CDR3 in DNA: TGTGCCAGCAGTTACGGGACAGTCAATTCACCCCTCCACTTT. Its protein is CASSYGTVNSPLHF.

The V gene is TRBV2, the J gene TRBJ1-1; tentative D call: TRBD1 (5 bases). The germline gives CDR1 SNHLY, CDR2 FYNNEI. Trimming took off 10 bases at V and 1 base at J, with 16 bases between the two ends. This CDR3 comprises 14 residues. CDR3 bases: TGTGCCACCCAACGGGGGGGAAGGAACACTGAAGCTTTCTTT. It is translated as CATQRGGRNTEAFF.

V and J are TRBV7-9 and TRBJ1-1, with D uncertain. CDR1 is SEHNR and CDR2 is FQNEAQ in the germline V gene (reference sequence). This CDR3 contains 12 residues. V lost 11 bases to trimming and J lost 6 bases, with 16 bases between them. CDR3 residues: CACRGREPEAFF. As DNA, the CDR3 is TGTGCCTGCCGTGGGAGAGAGCCTGAAGCTTTCTTT.

This clone was counted a single time. V and J are TRBV3-1 (or the pseudogene TRBV3-2) and TRBJ2-7; perhaps TRBD1 as D (6 bases). CDR3 length equals 15 residues. Germline CDR1 LGHDT, CDR2 YNNKEL (reference sequence). The ends were cut back, 1 base at V and 0 bases at J, with 10 bases in the middle. Here the CDR3 DNA reads TGTGCCAGCAGCCAAGGGGGGCAGGGCTCCTACGAGCAGTACTTC. The encoded protein is CASSQGGQGSYEQYF.

The V gene is TRBV5-1, the J gene TRBJ1-3; D gene uncertain. CDR1 SGHRS and CDR2 YFSETQ come from the germline V gene. The V end lost 0 bases, the J end lost 4 bases, and 14 bases lay between the germline ends. There are 16 residues in the CDR3. In DNA form, the CDR3 reads TGCGCCAGCAGCTTGGAGGCCGTTTCTAGGGGAAACACCATATATTTT. It is translated as CASSLEAVSRGNTIYF.

The chain is built from TRBV9 and TRBJ1-1; TRBD1 agrees at 12 bases. With V trimmed by 3 bases and J by 3 bases, 6 bases remained unmatched. Germline V gene data show CDR1 as SGDLS and CDR2 as YYNGEE. The CDR3 runs 16 residues. DNA for the CDR3: TGTGCCAGCAGCGGTGGGACAGGGGGCAGGGACACTGAAGCTTTCTTT. It encodes CASSGGTGGRDTEAFF.

This rearrangement joins TRBV2 to TRBJ2-7, with a possible D match to TRBD1 (5 bases). Germline V gene sequence: CDR1 SNHLY, CDR2 FYNNEI. This CDR3 has 16 residues. The V gene lost 3 bases and the J gene lost 3 bases, with 18 bases spanning the gap. CDR3 nucleotide sequence: TGTGCCAGCAGTGATCAAATCCAACAGGCCAACTACGAGCAGTACTTC. Residues: CASSDQIQQANYEQYF. Variable domain in full (rest from reference TRBV2 and TRBJ2-7): EPEVTQTPSHQVTQMGQEVILRCVPISNHLYFYWYRQILGQKVEFLVSFYNNEISEKSEIFDDQFSVERPDGSNFTLKIRSTKLEDSAMYFCASSDQIQQANYEQYFGPGTRLTVT.

This clone was detected only a few times. This chain joins TRBV10-3 and TRBJ1-1, with a possible D match to TRBD1 (5 bases). The V end was cut by 6 bases, the J end by 0 bases, with 17 bases between. Germline CDR1 ENHRY, CDR2 SYGVKD. CDR3 length: 16 residues. CDR3 protein: CAIRDQTGFMNTEAFF. The CDR3 DNA sequence: TGTGCCATCAGGGATCAAACAGGATTCATGAACACTGAAGCTTTCTTT.

The V call is TRBV6-5, the J call TRBJ2-7, with 8 bases aligning to TRBD1. CDR3 length: 13 residues. V lost 6 bases to trimming and J lost 3 bases; unmatched junction nucleotides: 4. Germline assignment: CDR1 MNHEY and CDR2 SVGAGI. CDR3 DNA: TGTGCCAGCAGGATGACAGGGGTCTACGAGCAGTACTTC. This translates into CASRMTGVYEQYF.

The chain joins TRBV24-1 to TRBJ2-3; 7 bases match TRBD1. Losses at the gene ends were 10 bases for V and 3 bases for J; bases not matched to a gene: 3. The CDR3 sequence is 12 residues long. CDR1 and CDR2 from the germline V gene are KGHDR and SFDVKD. The CDR3 sequence is CATLGQTDTQYF. The CDR3 DNA sequence: TGTGCCACTTTGGGACAGACAGATACGCAGTATTTT.

This clone was picked up one time. V is TRBV5-1 and J is TRBJ1-2; 8 bases agree with TRBD1. Germline V gene lookup returns CDR1 SGHRS and CDR2 YFSETQ. CDR3 length: 13 residues. Losses at the gene ends were 4 bases for V and 7 bases for J; bases not matched to a gene: 6. The CDR3 is CASSLGQGSGYTF. The CDR3 DNA follows: TGCGCCAGCAGCCTCGGACAGGGTAGTGGCTACACCTTC.

V is TRBV6-6 and J is TRBJ2-7; D may be TRBD2 (5 bases). Germline V lookup: CDR1 MNHNY, CDR2 SVGAGI (reference sequence). The CDR3 is 13 residues long. Trimming shortened V by 6 bases and J by 3 bases, and 12 bases separated the two germline ends. CDR3 DNA: TGTGCCAGCAGGGACTCTACTAACTACGAGCAGTACTTC. As protein: CASRDSTNYEQYF.

The rearrangement joins TRBV7-9 to TRBJ2-5; D is uncertain. This CDR3 has 14 amino acids. V gave up 3 bases and J gave up 5 bases, with 13 bases separating them. In germline, CDR1 is SEHNR, CDR2 FQNEAQ (reference sequence). This chain's CDR3 is CASSFGTAGETQYF. The CDR3 DNA follows: TGTGCCAGCAGCTTTGGTACGGCCGGGGAGACCCAGTACTTC.

The chain uses TRBV10-3 and TRBJ2-7, with TRBD1 matching over 8 bases. Germline V gene lookup returns CDR1 ENHRY and CDR2 SYGVKD. This CDR3 comprises 16 residues. The V gene end was trimmed by 0 bases and the J gene end by 3 bases; junction bases not matched to a gene: 7. The CDR3 protein is CAISESGQDQLYEQYF. The CDR3 nucleotides are TGTGCCATCAGTGAGTCGGGACAGGACCAACTCTACGAGCAGTACTTC.

The chain recombines TRBV5-4 with TRBJ1-6; D unresolved. CDR3 size: 16 residues. The germline CDR1 and CDR2 sequences are SGHNT and YYREEE (reference sequence). Trimming cost V 0 bases and J 12 bases, with 19 bases left between them. The CDR3 nucleotides are TGTGCCAGCAGCTTGGTTCGACTTGGAGGCGTATTACCCCTCCACTTT. Its protein is CASSLVRLGGVLPLHF.

The sample holds a few counts of this clone. J is TRBJ1-2 and V is TRBV7-9, with TRBD1 matching over 10 bases. There are 15 residues in the CDR3. Looked up from germline, CDR1 is SEHNR and CDR2 is FQNEAQ (reference sequence). The ends lost 5 bases at V and 4 bases at J; junction bases unmatched: 7. In DNA, the CDR3 is TGTGCCAGCAGCCCACTCCGGGACAGGGGCTATGGCTACACCTTC. It translates to CASSPLRDRGYGYTF.

This clone was seen more than once but under ten times. V usage is TRBV19 and J usage is TRBJ1-6; TRBD1 aligns across 7 bases. The CDR3 covers 14 residues. V trimming: 6 bases; J trimming: 14 bases; junction bases outside the gene matches: 13. CDR1 LNHDA and CDR2 SQIVND come from the germline V gene (reference sequence). The CDR3 sequence: CASRVGGAGSALHF. CDR3 DNA sequence: TGTGCCAGTAGAGTAGGGGGCGCGGGTAGTGCCCTCCACTTT.

The gene calls are TRBV5-1 and TRBJ1-1; TRBD1 matches at 7 bases. The V gene end was trimmed by 2 bases and the J gene end by 3 bases; junction bases not matched to a gene: 7. CDR1 is SGHRS and CDR2 is YFSETQ in the germline V gene. This CDR3 is built from 15 residues. The DNA of the CDR3 is TGCGCCAGCAGCTTAACCGGGACAGCTTACACTGAAGCTTTCTTT. Translated, it gives CASSLTGTAYTEAFF.

This chain links TRBV28 with TRBJ1-2; TRBD1 is a possible D gene (6 bases). The CDR3 is 15 residues long. The germline V and J ends were trimmed by 3 bases and 1 base, with 12 bases remaining between them. Looked up from germline, CDR1 is MDHEN and CDR2 is SYDVKM. The DNA of the CDR3 is TGTGCCAGCAGTTTCGGGGGGCAGGTTAACTATGGCTACACCTTC. It codes for CASSFGGQVNYGYTF.

The chain uses TRBV7-9 and TRBJ2-7, with 10 bases aligning to TRBD1. This CDR3 contains 14 residues. CDR1 and CDR2 from the germline V gene are SEHNR and FQNEAQ (reference sequence). V dropped 4 bases and J dropped 3; count of bases not matched to a gene: 3. The CDR3 region is CASSSGQGNYEQYF. The CDR3 coding sequence is TGTGCCAGCAGCTCGGGACAGGGGAACTACGAGCAGTACTTC.

The rearrangement uses TRBV7-2 and TRBJ1-1; the D is unclear. V was trimmed by 3 bases and J by 1 base, leaving 6 bases between them. Germline values: CDR1 SGHTA, CDR2 FQGNSA. The CDR3 sequence is 13 residues long. For the CDR3, the DNA is TGTGCCAGCAGCTTCTGGGCGAACACTGAAGCTTTCTTT. Translating gives CASSFWANTEAFF.

CDR3 in amino acids: CASSPLSGVGAYEQYF. CDR3 in DNA: TGTGCCAGCAGCCCCTTATCAGGGGTTGGCGCCTACGAGCAGTACTTC. The chain combines TRBV28 with TRBJ2-7; D possibly corresponds to TRBD1 (6 bases). Trimming took off 6 bases at V and 2 bases at J, with 20 bases between the two ends. CDR1 MDHEN and CDR2 SYDVKM come from the germline V gene. This CDR3 region has 16 residues. Looking up the rest from reference TRBV28 and TRBJ2-7 gives the full variable domain: DVKVTQSSRYLVKRTGEKVFLECVQDMDHENMFWYRQDPGLGLRLIYFSYDVKMKEKGDIPEGYSVSREKKERFSLILESASTNQTSMYLCASSPLSGVGAYEQYFGPGTRLTVT.

The chain uses TRBV18 and TRBJ2-1, with 9 bases fitting TRBD1. Germline CDR1 reads KGHSH; CDR2 reads LQKENI. The CDR3 has 15 residues. V dropped 0 bases and J dropped 8; count of bases not matched to a gene: 5. CDR3 sequence reads: CASSPPGQGLYEQFF. The CDR3 DNA reads as TGTGCCAGCTCACCACCGGGACAGGGTTTGTATGAGCAGTTCTTC.

The chain couples TRBV19 to TRBJ1-3; the D is unclear. V was pared by 5 bases and J by 0 bases, with 17 bases between. CDR1 LNHDA and CDR2 SQIVND come from the germline V gene (reference sequence). This CDR3 is built from 17 residues. In DNA form, the CDR3 reads TGTGCCAGTAGTCCCGGGGAGGGAAGGCTCTCTGGAAACACCATATATTTT. Its translation: CASSPGEGRLSGNTIYF.

This sequence joins TRBV27 and TRBJ2-2; 9 bases line up with TRBD1. Trimming removed 5 bases from V and 5 bases from J; junction bases left unmatched: 6. This CDR3 is 15 amino acids long. Looked up from germline, CDR1 is MNHEY and CDR2 is SMNVEV (reference sequence). The CDR3 bases are TGTGCCAGCAGTCCCGGGACAGGGCGAACCGGGGAGCTGTTTTTT. Protein product: CASSPGTGRTGELFF.